Below, 24 T cell receptor beta chains from the same sample are listed, as sequenced in a study of T-cell reconstitution after alpha-beta-depleted transplantation in children. Construction of the TCRbeta library involved unique molecular identifiers. One entry per CDR3 protein results from TCRdb running MiXCR on the PCR reads. The sample holds over 550,000 distinct CDR3 sequences; about 10% are singletons and the top ten take roughly 4%. Source: PBMCs from the stem cell graft donor, taken from the stem cell graft. These TCRs come from a human donor who donated a stem cell graft to a child with acute myeloid leukemia.

This clonotype appeared many times. This chain links TRBV12-3 or TRBV12-4 with TRBJ2-7; D might be TRBD2 (5 bases). V gave up 5 bases and J gave up 5 bases, with 10 bases separating them. The CDR3 extends over 12 amino acids. The CDR3 sequence: CASSRLTDEQYF. CDR3 sequence (DNA): TGTGCCAGCAGTCGACTAACGGACGAGCAGTACTTC.

V and J are TRBV7-9 and TRBJ2-5; D is uncertain. Germline CDR1 SEHNR, CDR2 FQNEAQ (reference sequence). Trimming stripped 0 bases from V and 4 bases from J, with 9 bases between. CDR3 size: 14 residues. The CDR3 sequence: CASSLAGSLETQYF. The CDR3 DNA reads TGTGCCAGCAGCTTAGCGGGTAGTTTAGAGACCCAGTACTTC. Variable domain in full (rest from reference TRBV7-9 and TRBJ2-5): DTGVSQNPRHKITKRGQNVTFRCDPISEHNRLYWYRQTLGQGPEFLTYFQNEAQLEKSRLLSDRFSAERPKGSFSTLEIQRTEQGDSAMYLCASSLAGSLETQYFGPGTRLLVL.

This clonotype was seen many times. The V and J genes are TRBV15 and TRBJ1-2; no reliable D call. The CDR3 contains 12 residues. CDR1 is LNHNV, CDR2 YYDKDF, per germline (reference sequence). V gave up 5 bases and J gave up 5 bases, with 9 bases separating them. Here the CDR3 reads CATSYYTYGYTF. CDR3 DNA: TGTGCCACCAGCTACTACACGTATGGCTACACCTTC. The variable domain in full, with the rest retrieved from reference TRBV15 and TRBJ1-2, is DAMVIQNPRYQVTQFGKPVTLSCSQTLNHNVMYWYQQKSSQAPKLLFHYYDKDFNNEADTPDNFQSRRPNTSFCFLDIRSPGLGDTAMYLCATSYYTYGYTFGSGTRLTVV.

Notes on this clonotype: The CDR3 ends on some other residue instead of the conserved phenylalanine or tryptophan, so this is likely a read error. This chain uses TRBV29-1 with TRBJ1-5; D remains ambiguous. Looked up from germline, CDR1 is SQVTM and CDR2 is ANQGSEA. The V end lost 6 bases, the J end lost 3 bases, and 12 bases lay between the germline ends. CDR3 length: 13 amino acids. The DNA for the CDR3 is TGCAGCGTCGGTGTGGCTGACAATCAGCCCCAGCATTAT. Encoded protein: CSVGVADNQPQHY.

This clonotype was seen repeatedly, ten times or more. J is TRBJ1-5 and V is TRBV2; 7 positions match TRBD1. V shed 6 bases, J shed 3 bases, and the junction held 8 bases outside the gene matches. The CDR3 runs 15 residues. Germline V gene lookup returns CDR1 SNHLY and CDR2 FYNNEI. The DNA for the CDR3 is TGTGCCAGCAGAGCCCCCAGGGGGTCCAATCAGCCCCAGCATTTT. Translated, it gives CASRAPRGSNQPQHF.

The chain combines TRBV4-2 with TRBJ2-3; D is unresolved. V lost 0 bases, J lost 4 bases, and 11 bases lay in between. Germline V gene lookup returns CDR1 LGHNA and CDR2 YNFKEQ. CDR3 length: 15 residues. In DNA form, the CDR3 reads TGTGCCAGCAGCCAAGAGGGGTTTGCGCCAGATACGCAGTATTTT. Protein sequence: CASSQEGFAPDTQYF.

The rearrangement uses TRBV2 and TRBJ2-2; the D is unclear. In germline, CDR1 is SNHLY, CDR2 FYNNEI. Trimming removed 5 bases from V and 6 bases from J, with 7 bases in between. The CDR3 is 12 residues long. CDR3 in DNA: TGTGCCAGCAGTCGACATTCCGGGGAGCTGTTTTTT. Amino acid sequence: CASSRHSGELFF.

The chain couples TRBV29-1 to TRBJ2-7; 16 nucleotides agree with TRBD2. CDR3 length: 14 residues. Losses at the gene ends were 3 bases for V and 7 bases for J; bases not matched to a gene: 3. From germline, CDR1 is SQVTM and CDR2 ANQGSEA. The CDR3 region has the DNA TGCAGCGTTGATGGGACTAGCGGGAGGGGGGAGCAGTACTTC. Residues: CSVDGTSGRGEQYF.

This clonotype was found a few times. The V gene is TRBV11-2, the J gene TRBJ2-1; possible D gene TRBD2, 6 bases. The CDR3 contains 20 residues. Germline assignment: CDR1 SGHAT and CDR2 FQNNGV. Trimming cost V 4 bases and J 0 bases, with 25 bases left between them. CDR3 nucleotide sequence: TGTGCCAGCAGCTCCCCTCGGCGTGGGGAGCGGGTGGACTCCTACAATGAGCAGTTCTTC. Translation gives CASSSPRRGERVDSYNEQFF.

This clonotype came up a few times. V usage is TRBV5-1 and J usage is TRBJ1-2; no clear D gene. Germline CDR1 is SGHRS and CDR2 is YFSETQ. The V gene lost 2 bases and the J gene lost 8 bases, with 16 bases spanning the gap. The CDR3 length is 14 residues. The CDR3 spells CASSFVGRSDGYTF. In DNA, the CDR3 is TGCGCCAGCAGCTTCGTCGGCAGGAGTGACGGCTACACCTTC.

This clonotype came up many times. This rearrangement joins TRBV29-1 to TRBJ1-1, with 9 bases identical to TRBD1. The germline gives CDR1 SQVTM, CDR2 ANQGSEA. This CDR3 is 15 amino acids long. V was pared by 5 bases and J by 5 bases, with 12 bases of the junction left unmatched. This chain's CDR3 is CSVRPRRQGGTEAFF. In nucleotides, the CDR3 is TGCAGCGTTCGGCCTAGGAGACAGGGGGGAACTGAAGCTTTCTTT.

The V call is TRBV20-1, the J call TRBJ2-2; D uncertain. From germline, CDR1 is DFQATT and CDR2 SNEGSKA (reference sequence). The CDR3 loop spans 15 amino acids. V lost 5 bases to trimming and J lost 4 bases, with 17 bases between them. In DNA form, the CDR3 reads TGCAGTGCTGGCAGATTCGGAGCGCCCACCGGGGAGCTGTTTTTT. Translating it yields CSAGRFGAPTGELFF.

The rearrangement links TRBV20-1 to TRBJ1-5, with D possibly matching TRBD1 (6 bases). The CDR3 is 16 amino acids. In germline, CDR1 is DFQATT, CDR2 SNEGSKA (reference sequence). V was pared by 2 bases and J by 5 bases, with 19 bases between. CDR3 sequence (DNA): TGCAGTGCTAGACCCCCGGTCGGGGGGCGCGATCAGCCCCAGCATTTT. Protein: CSARPPVGGRDQPQHF.

The table lists this clonotype with a count of one. Because it lacks the conserved phenylalanine or tryptophan at the end, this CDR3 is likely a read error. The chain is built from TRBV28 and TRBJ1-1; TRBD1 matches at 7 bases. This CDR3 is 15 amino acids long. Germline CDR1 is MDHEN and CDR2 is SYDVKM. After removal of 6 bases from V and 3 bases from J, the junction contained 10 bases not matched to a gene. In DNA, the CDR3 is TGTGCCAGCAGGTACAGGGGAGGAGGGGACACTGAAGCTTTCTAT. This gives the protein CASRYRGGGDTEAFY.

At least ten counts were recorded for this clonotype. The chain recombines TRBV12-3 or TRBV12-4 with TRBJ2-5; either TRBD1 or TRBD2 may supply D (5 bases each). Trimming cost V 4 bases and J 2 bases, with 11 bases left between them. The CDR3 spans 14 residues. The DNA for the CDR3 is TGTGCCAGCAGTTCCCAGCGGACACAAGAGACCCAGTACTTC. This translates into CASSSQRTQETQYF.

This clonotype was counted between two and nine times. The chain is built from TRBV4-3 and TRBJ2-1; TRBD2 matches 9 bases. The CDR3 consists of 16 residues. V was clipped by 0 bases and J by 4 bases; unmatched bases: 4. Germline CDR1 and CDR2: LGHNA and YSLEER. CDR3 protein: CASSQDRLAGYNEQFF. The CDR3 DNA is TGCGCCAGCAGCCAAGATCGCCTAGCGGGATACAATGAGCAGTTCTTC.

This rearrangement joins TRBV7-9 to TRBJ2-1; a weak D match, TRBD2 (6 bases). V shed 0 bases and J shed 7 bases, with 13 bases lying between them. The CDR3 runs 15 residues. The germline CDR1 and CDR2 sequences are SEHNR and FQNEAQ (reference sequence). DNA for the CDR3: TGTGCCAGCAGCTTAGCGCCGGGACTTATTAATGAGCAGTTCTTC. It codes for CASSLAPGLINEQFF.

This clonotype has only a few counts. This chain uses TRBV20-1 with TRBJ2-5, with TRBD2 matching over 14 bases. This CDR3 has 15 residues. CDR1 is DFQATT, CDR2 SNEGSKA, per germline (reference sequence). Trimming removed 4 bases from V and 4 bases from J; junction bases left unmatched: 5. The CDR3 DNA reads as TGCAGTGCTATTGGGACTAGCGGGAGATTAGAGACCCAGTACTTC. Protein sequence: CSAIGTSGRLETQYF.

The chain recombines TRBV7-2 with TRBJ2-7; the D is unclear. Trimming removed 8 bases at V and 1 base at J, with 6 bases between. The CDR3 is 11 residues long. CDR1 is SGHTA, CDR2 FQGNSA, per germline. The CDR3 loop reads CASARSYEQYF. The CDR3 nucleotides are TGTGCCAGCGCTAGGTCCTACGAGCAGTACTTC. Supplemented by reference TRBV7-2 and TRBJ2-7, the full variable domain reads GAGVSQSPSNKVTEKGKDVELRCDPISGHTALYWYRQSLGQGLEFLIYFQGNSAPDKSGLPSDRFSAERTGGSVSTLTIQRTQQEDSAVYLCASARSYEQYFGPGTRLTVT.

This clonotype was seen only a few times. J is TRBJ1-1 and V is TRBV20-1; maybe TRBD1 (6 bases). CDR3 length equals 15 residues. The V gene lost 3 bases and the J gene lost 0 bases, with 14 bases spanning the gap. Germline V gives CDR1 DFQATT, CDR2 SNEGSKA (reference sequence). This chain's CDR3 is CSARRGQRMNTEAFF. CDR3 DNA sequence: TGCAGTGCTAGGAGAGGACAGAGGATGAACACTGAAGCTTTCTTT.

The V and J genes are TRBV19 and TRBJ2-5; 8 positions agree with TRBD1. V dropped 6 bases and J dropped 3; count of bases not matched to a gene: 3. Germline V gene sequence: CDR1 LNHDA, CDR2 SQIVND (reference sequence). This CDR3 comprises 13 residues. In nucleotides, the CDR3 is TGTGCCAGTAGAGCGACAGGGGAAGAGACCCAGTACTTC. This codes for CASRATGEETQYF. Combining the CDR3 with reference TRBV19 and TRBJ2-5 gives the whole variable domain DGGITQSPKYLFRKEGQNVTLSCEQNLNHDAMYWYRQDPGQGLRLIYYSQIVNDFQKGDIAEGYSVSREKKESFPLTVTSAQKNPTAFYLCASRATGEETQYFGPGTRLLVL.

The chain is built from TRBV29-1 and TRBJ2-1; 15 positions agree with TRBD2. The germline CDR1 and CDR2 sequences are SQVTM and ANQGSEA. The CDR3 totals 17 residues. Trimming cost V 4 bases and J 2 bases; bases outside gene matches: 6. CDR3 sequence (DNA): TGCAGCGTTGTGGGGACTAGCGGGAGGCGGACCTACAATGAGCAGTTCTTC. Protein product: CSVVGTSGRRTYNEQFF.

This clonotype was found a few times. The V gene is TRBV19, the J gene TRBJ1-5; 9 nucleotides match TRBD1. Germline V gene sequence: CDR1 LNHDA, CDR2 SQIVND (reference sequence). With V trimmed by 3 bases and J by 4 bases, 4 bases remained unmatched. CDR3 length equals 15 residues. Written as DNA, the CDR3 is TGTGCCAGTAGTATCCCCGGGACAGGGAATCAGCCCCAGCATTTT. This translates into CASSIPGTGNQPQHF.

This clonotype was observed a few times. Germline and junction disagree at one end, which may indicate a read error. The DNA for the CDR3 is TGCAGATACTCGGCTTTGGGACTAGCGGGAGGGCTTGGGGTCTTC. This translates into CRYSALGLAGGLGVF. The V and J genes are TRBV20-1 and TRBJ2-1, with 16 bases fitting TRBD2. CDR1 and CDR2 from the germline V gene are DFQATT and SNEGSKA (reference sequence). The CDR3 length is 15 residues.